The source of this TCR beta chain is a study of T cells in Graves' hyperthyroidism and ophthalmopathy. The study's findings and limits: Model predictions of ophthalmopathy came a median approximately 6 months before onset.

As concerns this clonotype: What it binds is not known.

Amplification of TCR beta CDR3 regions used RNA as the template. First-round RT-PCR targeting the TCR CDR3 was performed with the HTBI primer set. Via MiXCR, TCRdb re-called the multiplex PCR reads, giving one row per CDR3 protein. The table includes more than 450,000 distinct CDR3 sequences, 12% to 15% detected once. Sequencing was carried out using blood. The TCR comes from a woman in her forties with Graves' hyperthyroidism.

The CDR3 region is CASGDRDYGYTF. The CDR3, as DNA: TGTGCCAGCGGGGACAGGGACTATGGCTACACCTTC. The genes are TRBV12-3 or TRBV12-4 and TRBJ1-2; 9 bases align to TRBD1. The length of the CDR3 is 12 residues. Trimming cost V 8 bases and J 3 bases; bases outside gene matches: 1.